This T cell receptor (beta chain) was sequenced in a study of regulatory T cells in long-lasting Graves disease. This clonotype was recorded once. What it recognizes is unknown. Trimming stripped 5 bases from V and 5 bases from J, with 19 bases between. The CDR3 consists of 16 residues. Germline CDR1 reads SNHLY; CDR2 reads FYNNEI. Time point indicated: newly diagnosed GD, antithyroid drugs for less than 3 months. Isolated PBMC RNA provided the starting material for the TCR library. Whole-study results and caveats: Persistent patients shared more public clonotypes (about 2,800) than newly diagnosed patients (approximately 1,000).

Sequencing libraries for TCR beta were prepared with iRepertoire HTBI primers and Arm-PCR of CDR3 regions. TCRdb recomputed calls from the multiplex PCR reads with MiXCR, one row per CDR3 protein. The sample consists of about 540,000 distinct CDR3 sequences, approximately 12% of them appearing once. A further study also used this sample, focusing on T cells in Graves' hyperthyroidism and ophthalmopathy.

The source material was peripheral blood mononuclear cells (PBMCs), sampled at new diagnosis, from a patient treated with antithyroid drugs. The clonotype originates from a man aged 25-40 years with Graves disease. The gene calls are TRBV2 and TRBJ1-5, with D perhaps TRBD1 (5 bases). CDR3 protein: CASSRTSSLSYQPQHF. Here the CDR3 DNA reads TGTGCCAGCAGTCGGACATCTTCCCTTTCCTATCAGCCCCAGCATTTT. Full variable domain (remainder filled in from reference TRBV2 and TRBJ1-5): EPEVTQTPSHQVTQMGQEVILRCVPISNHLYFYWYRQILGQKVEFLVSFYNNEISEKSEIFDDQFSVERPDGSNFTLKIRSTKLEDSAMYFCASSRTSSLSYQPQHFGDGTRLSIL.